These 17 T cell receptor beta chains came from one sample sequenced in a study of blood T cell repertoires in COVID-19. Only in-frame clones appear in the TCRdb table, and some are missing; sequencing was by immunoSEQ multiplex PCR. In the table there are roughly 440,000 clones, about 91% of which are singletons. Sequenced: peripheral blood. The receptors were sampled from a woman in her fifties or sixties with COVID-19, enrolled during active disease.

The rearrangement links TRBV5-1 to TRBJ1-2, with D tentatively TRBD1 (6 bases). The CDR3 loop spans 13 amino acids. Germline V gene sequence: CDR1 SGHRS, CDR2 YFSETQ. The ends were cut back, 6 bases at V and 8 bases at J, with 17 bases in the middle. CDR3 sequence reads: CASTRDTVEGYTF. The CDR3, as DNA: TGCGCCAGCACCCGGGACACTGTGGAGGGCTACACCTTC. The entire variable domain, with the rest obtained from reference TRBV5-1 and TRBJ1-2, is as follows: KAGVTQTPRYLIKTRGQQVTLSCSPISGHRSVSWYQQTPGQGLQFLFEYFSETQRNKGNFPGRFSGRQFSNSRSEMNVSTLELGDSALYLCASTRDTVEGYTFGSGTRLTVV.

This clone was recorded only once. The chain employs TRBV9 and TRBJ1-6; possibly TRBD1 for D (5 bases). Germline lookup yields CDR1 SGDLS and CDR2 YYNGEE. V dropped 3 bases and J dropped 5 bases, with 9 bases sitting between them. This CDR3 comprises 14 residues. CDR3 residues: CASSGGLDNSPLHF. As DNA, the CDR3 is TGTGCCAGCAGCGGGGGACTTGATAATTCACCCCTCCACTTT.

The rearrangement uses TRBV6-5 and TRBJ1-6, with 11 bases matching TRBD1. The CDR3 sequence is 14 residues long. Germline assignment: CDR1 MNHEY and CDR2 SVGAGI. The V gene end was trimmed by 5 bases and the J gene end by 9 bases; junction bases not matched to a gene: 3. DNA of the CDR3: TGTGCCAGCAGTCCGGGACAGGGGGTTTCACCCCTCCACTTT. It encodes CASSPGQGVSPLHF.

The CDR3 region is CASSYAGEKLFF. The CDR3 nucleotides read TGTGCCAGCAGCTATGCGGGGGAAAAACTGTTTTTT. The V call is TRBV6-1, the J call TRBJ1-4; D unresolved. CDR1 and CDR2 (germline): MNHNS, SASEGT. The CDR3 totals 12 residues. Trimming removed 6 bases from V and 8 bases from J, with 10 bases in between.

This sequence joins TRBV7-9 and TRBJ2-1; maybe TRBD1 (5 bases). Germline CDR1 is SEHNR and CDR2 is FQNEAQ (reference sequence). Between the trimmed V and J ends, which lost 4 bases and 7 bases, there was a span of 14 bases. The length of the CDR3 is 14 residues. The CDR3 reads CASSSQGAWNEQFF. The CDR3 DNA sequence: TGTGCCAGCAGCTCTCAAGGGGCGTGGAATGAGCAGTTCTTC.

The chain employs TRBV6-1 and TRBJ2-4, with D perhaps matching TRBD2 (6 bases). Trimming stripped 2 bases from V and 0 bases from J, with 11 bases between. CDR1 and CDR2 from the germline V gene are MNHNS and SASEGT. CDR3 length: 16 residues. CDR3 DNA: TGTGCCAGCAGTGAATCCGGGACTGTAGCCAAAAACATTCAGTACTTC. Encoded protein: CASSESGTVAKNIQYF.

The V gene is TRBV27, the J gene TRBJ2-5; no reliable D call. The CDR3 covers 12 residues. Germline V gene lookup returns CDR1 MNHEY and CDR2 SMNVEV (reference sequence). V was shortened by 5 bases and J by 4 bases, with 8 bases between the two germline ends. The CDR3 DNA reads TGTGCCAGCAGTGTCCCCGGAGAGACCCAGTACTTC. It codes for CASSVPGETQYF.

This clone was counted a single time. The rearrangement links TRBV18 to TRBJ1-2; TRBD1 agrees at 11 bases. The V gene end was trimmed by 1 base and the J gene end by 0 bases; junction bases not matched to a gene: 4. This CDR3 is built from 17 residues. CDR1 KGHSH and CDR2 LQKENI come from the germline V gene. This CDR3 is CASSPQDRGLTNYGYTF. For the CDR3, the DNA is TGTGCCAGCTCACCACAGGACAGGGGGCTCACTAACTATGGCTACACCTTC. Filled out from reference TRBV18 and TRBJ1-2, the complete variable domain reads NAGVMQNPRHLVRRRGQEARLRCSPMKGHSHVYWYRQLPEEGLKFMVYLQKENIIDESGMPKERFSAEFPKEGPSILRIQQVVRGDSAAYFCASSPQDRGLTNYGYTFGSGTRLTVV.

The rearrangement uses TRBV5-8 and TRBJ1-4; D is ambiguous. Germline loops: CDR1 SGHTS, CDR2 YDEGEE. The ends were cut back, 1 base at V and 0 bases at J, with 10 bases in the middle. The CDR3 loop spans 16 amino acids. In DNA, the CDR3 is TGTGCCAGCAGCTTGTGGGAGGGCGCAACTAATGAAAAACTGTTTTTT. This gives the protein CASSLWEGATNEKLFF.

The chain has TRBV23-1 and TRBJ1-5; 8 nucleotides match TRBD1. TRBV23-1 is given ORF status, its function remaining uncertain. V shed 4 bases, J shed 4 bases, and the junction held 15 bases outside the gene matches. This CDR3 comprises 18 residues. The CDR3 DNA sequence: TGCGCCAGCAGTCCTCACGGACAGGGAGGGATAGGGAATCAGCCCCAGCATTTT. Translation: CASSPHGQGGIGNQPQHF.

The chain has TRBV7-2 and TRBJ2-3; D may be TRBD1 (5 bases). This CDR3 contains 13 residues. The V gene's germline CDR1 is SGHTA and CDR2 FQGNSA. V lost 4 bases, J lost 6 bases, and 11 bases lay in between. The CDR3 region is CASSWGQGDTQYF. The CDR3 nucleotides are TGTGCCAGCAGCTGGGGCCAAGGGGATACGCAGTATTTT. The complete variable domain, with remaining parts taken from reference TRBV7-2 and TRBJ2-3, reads GAGVSQSPSNKVTEKGKDVELRCDPISGHTALYWYRQSLGQGLEFLIYFQGNSAPDKSGLPSDRFSAERTGGSVSTLTIQRTQQEDSAVYLCASSWGQGDTQYFGPGTRLTVL.

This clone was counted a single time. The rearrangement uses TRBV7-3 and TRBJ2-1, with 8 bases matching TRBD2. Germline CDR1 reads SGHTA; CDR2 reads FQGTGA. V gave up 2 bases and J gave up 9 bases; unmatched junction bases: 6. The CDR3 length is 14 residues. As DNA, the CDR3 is TGTGCCAGCAGCTTAGCGGGGGGCCCCAGTGAGCAGTTCTTC. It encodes CASSLAGGPSEQFF. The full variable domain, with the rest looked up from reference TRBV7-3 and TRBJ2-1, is GAGVSQTPSNKVTEKGKYVELRCDPISGHTALYWYRQSLGQGPEFLIYFQGTGAADDSGLPNDRFFAVRPEGSVSTLKIQRTERGDSAVYLCASSLAGGPSEQFFGPGTRLTVL.

The CDR3 loop reads CASSSAGTGGAFF. CDR3 coding DNA: TGTGCCAGCTCATCCGCCGGGACAGGGGGAGCTTTCTTT. The chain joins TRBV18 to TRBJ1-1; 11 positions match TRBD1. Germline lookup yields CDR1 KGHSH and CDR2 LQKENI. CDR3 length: 13 residues. V was pared by 5 bases and J by 10 bases, with 6 bases of the junction left unmatched.

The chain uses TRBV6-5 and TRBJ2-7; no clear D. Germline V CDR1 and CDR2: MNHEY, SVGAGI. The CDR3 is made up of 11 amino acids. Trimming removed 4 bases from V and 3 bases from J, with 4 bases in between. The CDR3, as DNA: TGTGCCAGCAGTTCCTTCTACGAGCAGTACTTC. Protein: CASSSFYEQYF.

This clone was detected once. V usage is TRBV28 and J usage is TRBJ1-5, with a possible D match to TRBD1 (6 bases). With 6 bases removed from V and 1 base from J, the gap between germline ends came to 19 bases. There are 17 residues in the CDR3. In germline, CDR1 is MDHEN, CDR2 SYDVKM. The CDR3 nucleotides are TGTGCCAGCAGCCAAGGAGGGGGGGCACGGAGCAATCAGCCCCAGCATTTT. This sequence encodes CASSQGGGARSNQPQHF.

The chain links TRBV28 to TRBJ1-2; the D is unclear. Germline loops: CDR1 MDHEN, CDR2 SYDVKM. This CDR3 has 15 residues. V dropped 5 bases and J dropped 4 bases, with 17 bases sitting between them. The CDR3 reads CASSLTVGRIYGYTF. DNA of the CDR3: TGTGCCAGCAGTCTCACCGTTGGCAGAATCTATGGCTACACCTTC.

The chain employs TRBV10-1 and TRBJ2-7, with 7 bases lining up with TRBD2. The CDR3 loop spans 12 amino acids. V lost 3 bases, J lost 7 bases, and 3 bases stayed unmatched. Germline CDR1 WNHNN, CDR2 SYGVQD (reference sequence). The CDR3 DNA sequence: TGCGCCAGCAGTGAAAACGGGGGGGAGCAGTACTTC. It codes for CASSENGGEQYF.